These T cell receptor beta chains were read from a single sample in a study of CD8 T cells in ankylosing spondylitis. TCRdb called the 5' RACE reads again in MiXCR, with one record for every CDR3 protein. This sample has some 840,000 distinct CDR3 sequences, with around 11% found just once. Sequencing was performed on blood, either unsorted or a sorted T cell fraction (not recorded which). These receptors were obtained from a male donor with ankylosing spondylitis. CDR3s include the opening cysteine and the closing phenylalanine or tryptophan. D genes are given only for firm matches. Only some rows state a clone size, as once, few, many or a class for expanded clones.

NA	TRBV24-1	NA	TRBJ2-3	CATSDPGPGGDTQYF	TGTGCCACCAGTGATCCGGGCCCCGGGGGAGATACGCAGTATTTT
NA	TRBV6-5	TRBD1	TRBJ1-2	CASSYRGRYSNYGYTF	TGTGCCAGCAGTTATAGGGGGCGGTACTCTAACTATGGCTACACCTTC
NA	TRBV6-6	NA	TRBJ2-3	CASNRRDHTQYF	TGTGCCAGCAACCGACGGGATCATACGCAGTATTTT
NA	TRBV7-6	TRBD1	TRBJ1-2	CASSLPGEGAYGYTF	TGTGCCAGCAGCTTACCAGGGGAGGGGGCATATGGCTACACCTTC
few	TRBV12-3/TRBV12-4	TRBD2	TRBJ2-2	CASSSLEGLAGYNLDTGELFF	TGTGCCAGCAGTTCCCTTGAAGGACTAGCGGGATATAACTTGGACACCGGGGAGCTGTTTTTT
NA	TRBV5-1	TRBD2	TRBJ2-2	CASSRTSGITGELFF	TGCGCCAGCAGCCGGACTAGCGGGATTACCGGGGAGCTGTTTTTT
few	TRBV4-3	NA	TRBJ1-2	CASSQALAGYNYGYTF	TGCGCCAGCAGCCAAGCTCTTGCAGGGTACAACTATGGCTACACCTTC
few	TRBV5-1	NA	TRBJ2-2	CASSLNDITGELFF	TGCGCCAGCAGCCTAAACGACATAACCGGGGAGCTGTTTTTT
NA	TRBV5-1	TRBD2	TRBJ2-3	CASSSVTSATDTQYF	TGCGCCAGCAGCTCAGTGACTAGCGCGACAGATACGCAGTATTTT
NA	TRBV12-3/TRBV12-4	NA	TRBJ1-1	CASSRYEAFF	TGTGCCAGCAGTCGATATGAAGCTTTCTTT
many	TRBV27	TRBD2	TRBJ2-1	CASSLFLIAGLHNEQFF	TGTGCCAGCAGTCTCTTCTTAATAGCGGGCCTCCACAATGAGCAGTTCTTC
NA	TRBV18	NA	TRBJ1-6	CASSKGYNSPLHF	TGTGCCAGCTCGAAAGGGTACAATTCACCCCTCCACTTT
few	TRBV10-1	TRBD2	TRBJ2-1	CASSESGRYYNEQFF	TGCGCCAGCAGTGAGAGCGGGAGGTACTACAATGAGCAGTTCTTC
NA	TRBV6-5	TRBD1	TRBJ1-2	CASSYWSRQGASGYTF	TGTGCCAGCAGTTACTGGTCGCGACAGGGTGCGTCTGGCTACACCTTC
NA	TRBV28	NA	TRBJ1-2	CASNPGSDYGYTF	TGTGCCAGCAACCCCGGGAGTGACTATGGCTACACCTTC
many	TRBV6-2/TRBV6-3	TRBD1	TRBJ1-5	CASRRTGNQPQHF	TGTGCCAGCCGCCGGACAGGGAATCAGCCCCAGCATTTT
NA	TRBV5-5	NA	TRBJ2-1	CASSLTPGRGEQFF	TGTGCCAGCAGCTTAACGCCCGGGAGAGGCGAGCAGTTCTTC
NA	TRBV10-3	NA	TRBJ1-4	CAIAKGKGVSEKLFF	TGTGCCATTGCTAAGGGAAAGGGGGTGAGTGAAAAACTGTTTTTT
many	TRBV12-3/TRBV12-4	TRBD2	TRBJ2-7	CASKLADSYEQYF	TGTGCCAGCAAACTAGCGGATTCCTACGAGCAGTACTTC
NA	TRBV5-5	NA	TRBJ2-5	CASSLEVRVGTQYF	TGTGCCAGCAGCTTGGAGGTCCGGGTGGGGACCCAGTACTTC
many	TRBV20-1	NA	TRBJ1-1	CSANRQLNTEAFF	TGCAGTGCTAATAGGCAGCTAAACACTGAAGCTTTCTTT
few	TRBV6-2/TRBV6-3	NA	TRBJ1-2	CASSYSGDGYGYTF	TGTGCCAGCAGTTACTCCGGGGACGGCTATGGCTACACCTTC
few	TRBV4-3	NA	TRBJ2-1	CASSQGGLGDSGNEQFF	TGCGCCAGCAGCCAAGGTGGCCTTGGGGATTCGGGCAATGAGCAGTTCTTC
many	TRBV10-3	NA	TRBJ1-1	CAISDPWLGTSDTEAFF	TGTGCCATCAGTGACCCTTGGCTTGGGACCTCGGACACTGAAGCTTTCTTT
NA	TRBV6-5	TRBD2	TRBJ2-1	CASSYSGSGDNEQFF	TGTGCCAGCAGTTACTCAGGTAGCGGGGACAATGAGCAGTTCTTC
few	TRBV29-1	NA	TRBJ2-1	CSVEGRADSYNEQFF	TGCAGCGTTGAAGGGAGGGCAGACTCCTACAATGAGCAGTTCTTC
few	TRBV28	NA	TRBJ2-3	CASSYLASGTTDTQYF	TGTGCCAGCAGCTACTTAGCATCTGGGACCACAGATACGCAGTATTTT
NA	TRBV10-3	NA	TRBJ1-2	CAISPAGLYGYTF	TGTGCCATCAGTCCGGCAGGATTATATGGCTACACCTTC
NA	TRBV28	TRBD1	TRBJ1-2	CAEGDRGYGYTF	TGTGCCGAGGGGGACAGGGGATATGGCTACACCTTC
many	TRBV12-3/TRBV12-4	NA	TRBJ1-2	CASSLEYYGYTF	TGTGCCAGCAGTTTAGAATACTATGGCTACACCTTC
many	TRBV29-1	NA	TRBJ1-2	CSVEFNYGYTF	TGCAGCGTTGAATTCAACTATGGCTACACCTTC
few	TRBV10-3	NA	TRBJ2-7	CATLAAPGNEQYF	TGTGCCACCCTCGCCGCTCCAGGCAACGAGCAGTACTTC
NA	TRBV7-6	TRBD1	TRBJ1-5	CASSARTGANQPQHF	TGTGCCAGCAGCGCCCGGACAGGGGCGAATCAGCCCCAGCATTTT
NA	TRBV28	TRBD1	TRBJ2-7	CASSATGVEQYF	TGTGCCAGCAGTGCCACAGGGGTGGAGCAGTACTTC
NA	TRBV29-1	TRBD2	TRBJ2-3	CSVDTGEGADTQYF	TGCAGCGTTGATACGGGGGAGGGTGCAGATACGCAGTATTTT
NA	TRBV20-1	TRBD1	TRBJ2-7	CSAPLTGQGLEQYF	TGCAGTGCTCCTCTAACGGGACAGGGCCTGGAGCAGTACTTC
few	TRBV5-1	NA	TRBJ2-1	CASSSPRGRTHPYNEQFF	TGCGCCAGCAGCTCTCCAAGGGGGAGGACCCATCCCTACAATGAGCAGTTCTTC
NA	TRBV10-3	NA	TRBJ1-5	CAIGRGDSNQPQHF	TGTGCCATCGGGCGGGGCGATAGCAATCAGCCCCAGCATTTT
many	TRBV20-1	NA	TRBJ2-1	CSAYRSRHEQFF	TGCAGTGCTTATCGTAGCCGCCATGAGCAGTTCTTC
NA	TRBV7-9	NA	TRBJ2-5	CASSRSRYQETQYF	TGTGCCAGCAGCCGCAGTCGGTACCAAGAGACCCAGTACTTC
few	TRBV6-5	TRBD2	TRBJ2-7	CASSYQASGSYEQYF	TGTGCCAGCAGTTACCAAGCTAGCGGGAGCTACGAGCAGTACTTC
few	TRBV20-1	NA	TRBJ2-7	CSAFTQGTYEQYF	TGCAGTGCTTTTACACAGGGAACCTACGAGCAGTACTTC
NA	TRBV11-2	TRBD2	TRBJ2-3	CASSKAGGPTSGKADTQYF	TGTGCCAGCAGCAAGGCGGGGGGGCCGACTAGCGGGAAAGCAGATACGCAGTATTTT
NA	TRBV7-9	NA	TRBJ2-1	CASSLWTPPGNEQFF	TGTGCCAGCAGCTTATGGACTCCGCCGGGCAATGAGCAGTTCTTC
NA	TRBV9	NA	TRBJ2-2	CASSAAGTVATGELFF	TGTGCCAGCAGCGCCGCCGGGACTGTCGCCACCGGGGAGCTGTTTTTT
NA	TRBV4-3	TRBD1	TRBJ2-2	CASSQDPGTGATGELFF	TGCGCCAGCAGCCAAGATCCCGGGACAGGGGCCACCGGGGAGCTGTTTTTT
few	TRBV6-2/TRBV6-3	NA	TRBJ2-1	CASSYISSTYNEQFF	TGTGCCAGCAGTTACATCAGCAGCACCTACAATGAGCAGTTCTTC
few	TRBV20-1	TRBD2	TRBJ2-5	CSAIRTSGFQETQYF	TGCAGTGCTATCCGGACTAGCGGTTTCCAAGAGACCCAGTACTTC
few	TRBV12-3/TRBV12-4	TRBD1	TRBJ2-7	CASSWGLQGAHEQYF	TGTGCCAGCAGTTGGGGACTACAGGGGGCCCACGAGCAGTACTTC
few	TRBV5-1	NA	TRBJ2-7	CASSLDEGSTSEQYF	TGCGCCAGCAGCTTGGATGAGGGTTCCACGTCCGAGCAGTACTTC
few	TRBV6-1	NA	TRBJ2-2	CASRKAHLNTGELFF	TGTGCCAGCAGAAAGGCCCACCTGAACACCGGGGAGCTGTTTTTT
many	TRBV20-1	NA	TRBJ2-7	CSAIGGDHRVQQTYEQYF	TGCAGTGCTATAGGAGGGGACCATCGAGTCCAACAGACCTACGAGCAGTACTTC